The 25 T cell receptor beta chains given below trace back to one sample, sequenced in a study of blood T cell repertoires in COVID-19. Assay: immunoSEQ multiplex PCR; the TCRdb copy retains only in-frame clones and omits some. The table includes tens of thousands of clones, roughly nine tenths detected once. What was sequenced was peripheral blood. The receptors here all came from a man aged 55 to 69 with acute or convalescent COVID-19.

This rearrangement joins TRBV4-3 to TRBJ2-6; tentatively, D is TRBD2 (6 bases). Looked up from germline, CDR1 is LGHNA and CDR2 is YSLEER. The CDR3 has 15 amino acids. Trimming shortened V by 3 bases and J by 0 bases, and 6 bases separated the two germline ends. Here the CDR3 reads CASSQRGSGANVLTF. CDR3 DNA sequence: TGCGCCAGCAGCCAGCGGGGCTCTGGGGCCAACGTCCTGACTTTC.

J is TRBJ2-1 and V is TRBV6-5; 8 bases are shared with TRBD1. The CDR3 consists of 14 residues. With V trimmed by 6 bases and J by 5 bases, 6 bases remained unmatched. In germline, CDR1 is MNHEY, CDR2 SVGAGI. The CDR3 region is CASSRGQANNEQFF. In nucleotides, the CDR3 is TGTGCCAGCAGCCGGGGACAGGCTAACAATGAGCAGTTCTTC.

The chain joins TRBV29-1 to TRBJ2-2; TRBD1 agrees at 9 bases. The junction had 4 bases not matched to a gene; V was cut back by 2 bases and J by 3 bases. Germline CDR1 and CDR2: SQVTM and ANQGSEA. The CDR3 spans 15 residues. CDR3 in DNA: TGCAGCGTTGAAAACCGGGACAGGGACACCGGGGAGCTGTTTTTT. Its translation is CSVENRDRDTGELFF.

The chain carries TRBV27 and TRBJ2-1; 12 bases align to TRBD2. The V gene end was trimmed by 5 bases and the J gene end by 9 bases; junction bases not matched to a gene: 11. CDR1 is MNHEY and CDR2 is SMNVEV in the germline V gene (reference sequence). The CDR3 length is 16 residues. This CDR3 reads CASSRLLAGGPGEQFF. The CDR3 DNA sequence: TGTGCCAGCAGTAGGCTTCTAGCGGGAGGGCCGGGTGAGCAGTTCTTC.

The genes are TRBV14 and TRBJ2-7; D remains ambiguous. This CDR3 has 12 residues. The germline V gene has CDR1 SGHDN and CDR2 FVKESK. With 2 bases removed from V and 1 base from J, the gap between germline ends came to 3 bases. The CDR3 bases are TGTGCCAGCAGCCAATCATCCTACGAGCAGTACTTC. Protein sequence: CASSQSSYEQYF.

This clone was detected only once. The chain links TRBV19 to TRBJ1-1; 8 nucleotides line up with TRBD1. V was pared by 5 bases and J by 5 bases, with 4 bases of the junction left unmatched. Germline V lookup: CDR1 LNHDA, CDR2 SQIVND (reference sequence). The CDR3 runs to 13 residues. CDR3 amino acids: CASSQGAWTEAFF. DNA for the CDR3: TGTGCCAGTAGTCAGGGGGCATGGACTGAAGCTTTCTTT.

The CDR3 DNA sequence: TGTGCCAGCAGCCCGGGACAGGGATTAAACAATGAGCAGTTCTTC. It translates to CASSPGQGLNNEQFF. The chain combines TRBV7-3 with TRBJ2-1, with TRBD1 identical over 9 bases. The germline V gene has CDR1 SGHTA and CDR2 FQGTGA. CDR3 length equals 15 residues. Trimming took 5 bases from V and 5 from J; bases not matched to a gene: 7.

CDR3 sequence (DNA): TGTGCCAGCAGCCAAGATTACGGGAGGAATCCCCAAATGAACACTGAAGCTTTCTTT. Translated: CASSQDYGRNPQMNTEAFF. This chain connects TRBV3-1 (or the pseudogene TRBV3-2) to TRBJ1-1; D not certain. The V gene's germline CDR1 is LGHDT and CDR2 YNNKEL (reference sequence). Trimming pared 0 bases from V and 0 bases from J, leaving 20 bases between. The CDR3 covers 19 residues.

With regard to this clone: Other DNA sequences in the sample encode the same CDR3. V is TRBV5-1 and J is TRBJ2-1, with D possibly being TRBD2 (6 bases). The CDR3 sequence is 15 residues long. Per the germline V gene, CDR1 is SGHRS and CDR2 is YFSETQ. Deletions cut 0 bases from V and 2 bases from J, with 9 bases between. The CDR3 region is CASSLAGGTYNEQFF. The DNA of the CDR3 is TGCGCCAGCAGCTTGGCCGGGGGAACCTACAATGAGCAGTTCTTC. The full variable domain, in which reference TRBV5-1 and TRBJ2-1 provide the parts outside the CDR3, is KAGVTQTPRYLIKTRGQQVTLSCSPISGHRSVSWYQQTPGQGLQFLFEYFSETQRNKGNFPGRFSGRQFSNSRSEMNVSTLELGDSALYLCASSLAGGTYNEQFFGPGTRLTVL.

The chain couples TRBV3-1 (or the pseudogene TRBV3-2) to TRBJ2-3; D is unclear. The CDR3 runs 16 residues. Germline V CDR1 and CDR2: LGHDT, YNNKEL (reference sequence). V lost 1 base to trimming and J lost 1 base, with 12 bases between them. The CDR3 DNA reads as TGTGCCAGCAGCCAAGTGATTTCTTCGGGCACAGATACGCAGTATTTT. Residues: CASSQVISSGTDTQYF.

The chain recombines TRBV4-2 with TRBJ2-5, with 10 bases lining up with TRBD2. The CDR3 is 14 residues long. The V and J ends lost 3 bases and 9 bases, in that order; junction bases with no gene match: 7. CDR1 is LGHNA, CDR2 YNFKEQ, per germline. The CDR3: CASSHLSLAGAQYF. CDR3 bases: TGTGCCAGCAGCCACCTGAGTCTAGCGGGGGCCCAGTACTTC.

CDR3 nucleotide sequence: TGTGCCACCCGTCCCCGAGGGAACTATGGCTACACCTTC. Its translation: CATRPRGNYGYTF. The chain recombines TRBV24-1 with TRBJ1-2; D unclear. V was shortened by 9 bases and J by 2 bases, with 12 bases between the two germline ends. CDR1 is KGHDR and CDR2 is SFDVKD in the germline V gene. CDR3 size: 13 residues.

The CDR3: CASSPLLAGVSNEQFF. CDR3 DNA sequence: TGTGCCAGCAGCCCTTTACTAGCGGGAGTAAGCAATGAGCAGTTCTTC. This chain joins TRBV9 and TRBJ2-1; 11 nucleotides match TRBD2. From germline, CDR1 is SGDLS and CDR2 YYNGEE. The CDR3 loop spans 16 amino acids. Losses at the gene ends were 4 bases for V and 6 bases for J; bases not matched to a gene: 9.

The genes are TRBV27 and TRBJ2-1, with D possibly matching TRBD1 (6 bases). Trimming removed 6 bases at V and 9 bases at J, with 15 bases between. Germline CDR1 and CDR2: MNHEY and SMNVEV (reference sequence). The length of the CDR3 is 13 residues. Here the CDR3 reads CASRRREGGEQFF. The CDR3, as DNA: TGTGCCAGCAGGCGAAGGGAAGGGGGTGAGCAGTTCTTC.

V usage is TRBV13 and J usage is TRBJ2-3; maybe TRBD1 (6 bases). Trimming took 0 bases from V and 10 from J, leaving 17 bases between them. The CDR3 has 15 residues. The germline gives CDR1 PRHDT, CDR2 FYEKMQ (reference sequence). The CDR3 nucleotides are TGTGCCAGCAGCTTAGGGCCAGCGAGGACAGCTCCGCAGTATTTT. Its translation is CASSLGPARTAPQYF.

This clone was recorded a few times. This sequence joins TRBV7-9 and TRBJ2-3, with 10 nucleotides matching TRBD2. After removal of 3 bases from V and 3 bases from J, the junction contained 9 bases not matched to a gene. The CDR3 totals 17 residues. Germline V gene sequence: CDR1 SEHNR, CDR2 FQNEAQ (reference sequence). CDR3: CASSLGLAGVDTDTQYF. CDR3 sequence (DNA): TGTGCCAGCAGCTTGGGGCTAGCGGGAGTAGATACAGATACGCAGTATTTT.

V gene TRBV4-3 combines with J gene TRBJ2-7; TRBD2 aligns across 9 bases. Germline V CDR1 and CDR2: LGHNA, YSLEER. The CDR3 totals 17 residues. The V segment lost 0 bases and the J segment 2 bases; nucleotides outside the gene matches: 8. The CDR3 DNA reads TGCGCCAGCAGCCAAGAGGGCGGGAGGGCCGAGGCCTACGAGCAGTACTTC. Residues: CASSQEGGRAEAYEQYF.

The chain links TRBV10-1 to TRBJ2-7, with D possibly matching TRBD1 (6 bases). The V end was cut by 2 bases, the J end by 3 bases, with 8 bases between. Germline V CDR1 and CDR2: WNHNN, SYGVQD (reference sequence). This CDR3 has 13 amino acids. The CDR3 DNA reads as TGCGCCAGCAGTGAGCAGGGGATCTACGAGCAGTACTTC. It specifies CASSEQGIYEQYF.

This sequence joins TRBV9 and TRBJ2-1; TRBD2 agrees at 7 bases. The germline CDR1 and CDR2 sequences are SGDLS and YYNGEE. The CDR3 consists of 16 residues. V lost 5 bases, J lost 1 base, and 9 bases stayed unmatched. The CDR3 reads CASSPTLADSYNEQFF. The CDR3 DNA reads TGTGCCAGCAGTCCCACCCTAGCGGATTCCTACAATGAGCAGTTCTTC.

V gene TRBV5-1 combines with J gene TRBJ1-6; 9 bases are a match to TRBD1. The CDR3 sequence is 15 residues long. Germline-derived CDR1 and CDR2 are SGHRS and YFSETQ. V lost 6 bases and J lost 8; bases outside the gene matches: 9. CDR3 region: CASKPTGGTDSPLHF. The CDR3 region has the DNA TGCGCCAGCAAACCTACAGGGGGCACTGATTCACCCCTCCACTTT.

The rearrangement joins TRBV19 to TRBJ1-4, with D hard to call. The V and J ends lost 3 bases and 8 bases respectively, with 10 bases between them. Per the germline V gene, CDR1 is LNHDA and CDR2 is SQIVND (reference sequence). This CDR3 has 13 residues. The CDR3 DNA is TGTGCCAGTAGTATCCAGCGAAGAGAAAAACTGTTTTTT. Its translation: CASSIQRREKLFF. The entire variable domain, with the rest obtained from reference TRBV19 and TRBJ1-4, is as follows: DGGITQSPKYLFRKEGQNVTLSCEQNLNHDAMYWYRQDPGQGLRLIYYSQIVNDFQKGDIAEGYSVSREKKESFPLTVTSAQKNPTAFYLCASSIQRREKLFFGSGTQLSVL.

The sample holds one count of this clone. The chain uses TRBV2 and TRBJ2-7; TRBD1 agrees at 9 bases. This CDR3 is 16 amino acids long. The germline CDR1 and CDR2 sequences are SNHLY and FYNNEI. Trimming at V came to 7 bases and at J to 2 bases, leaving 12 bases not matched to a gene. CDR3 nucleotide sequence: TGTGCCAGCACCTCGGACAGGGGTTCGGCGGCCTACGAGCAGTACTTC. This gives the protein CASTSDRGSAAYEQYF. The whole variable domain, filled in from reference TRBV2 and TRBJ2-7, reads EPEVTQTPSHQVTQMGQEVILRCVPISNHLYFYWYRQILGQKVEFLVSFYNNEISEKSEIFDDQFSVERPDGSNFTLKIRSTKLEDSAMYFCASTSDRGSAAYEQYFGPGTRLTVT.

The chain combines TRBV7-9 with TRBJ1-1; D is undetermined. V gave up 3 bases and J gave up 8 bases, with 10 bases separating them. CDR1 is SEHNR, CDR2 FQNEAQ, per germline (reference sequence). CDR3 length: 12 residues. This CDR3 reads CASSLMTPEAFF. The CDR3 DNA sequence: TGTGCCAGCAGCTTGATGACACCCGAAGCTTTCTTT.

The CDR3 spells CASSLEAGRDYTF. The CDR3 coding sequence is TGTGCCAGCAGCTTAGAGGCAGGGCGCGACTACACCTTC. The J gene is TRBJ1-2, the V gene TRBV11-1, with D possibly TRBD1 on 5 matching bases. Germline-derived CDR1 and CDR2 are SGHAT and FQDESV (reference sequence). The length of the CDR3 is 13 residues. With 1 base removed from V and 10 bases from J, the gap between germline ends came to 13 bases.

The chain links TRBV7-8 to TRBJ2-2, with TRBD2 matching over 7 bases. J gave up 1 base and V 5 bases, and 7 bases lay outside the gene matches. The CDR3 is 16 residues long. CDR1 is SGHVS, CDR2 FQNEAQ, per germline. The CDR3 sequence: CASSPSAGENTGELFF. The CDR3 region has the DNA TGTGCCAGCAGCCCCTCGGCGGGAGAGAACACCGGGGAGCTGTTTTTT.